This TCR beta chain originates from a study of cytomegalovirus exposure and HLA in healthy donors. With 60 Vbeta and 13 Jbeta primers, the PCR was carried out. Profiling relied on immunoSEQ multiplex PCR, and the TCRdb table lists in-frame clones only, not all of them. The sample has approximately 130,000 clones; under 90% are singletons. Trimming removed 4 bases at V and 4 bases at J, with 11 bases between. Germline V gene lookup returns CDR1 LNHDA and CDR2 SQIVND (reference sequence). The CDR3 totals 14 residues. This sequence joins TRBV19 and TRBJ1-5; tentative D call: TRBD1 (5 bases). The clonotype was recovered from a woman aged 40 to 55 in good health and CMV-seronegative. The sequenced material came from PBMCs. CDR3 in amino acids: CASSTIAGNQPQHF. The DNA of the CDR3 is TGTGCCAGTAGTACCATCGCAGGGAATCAGCCCCAGCATTTT.